The 28 T cell receptor beta chains given below trace back to one sample, sequenced in a study of cytomegalovirus exposure and HLA in healthy donors. The PCR was carried out with 60 Vbeta primers and 13 Jbeta primers. The repertoire was sequenced with immunoSEQ multiplex PCR; TCRdb's copy has only in-frame clones and lacks some. This sample's table reports around 130,000 clones. The specimen was PBMCs. These receptors originate from a woman between 40 and 50 years old in good health and CMV-seronegative.

The chain links TRBV5-1 to TRBJ1-6; D perhaps matches TRBD1 (5 bases). CDR1 SGHRS and CDR2 YFSETQ come from the germline V gene. This CDR3 comprises 14 residues. The V end lost 0 bases, the J end lost 7 bases, and 8 bases lay between the germline ends. The CDR3, as DNA: TGCGCCAGCAGCTTGGACGACAGAAATTCACCCCTCCACTTT. It translates to CASSLDDRNSPLHF.

The rearrangement uses TRBV6-1 and TRBJ1-2, with D perhaps matching TRBD1 (6 bases). CDR1 is MNHNS and CDR2 is SASEGT in the germline V gene. V lost 3 bases, J lost 0 bases, and 11 bases lay in between. The CDR3 is 15 amino acids. This CDR3 is CASSETGLANYGYTF. The CDR3 nucleotides read TGTGCCAGCAGTGAGACAGGATTAGCTAACTATGGCTACACCTTC.

The chain recombines TRBV5-1 with TRBJ1-5; 7 nucleotides line up with TRBD1. Germline V CDR1 and CDR2: SGHRS, YFSETQ. V lost 4 bases and J lost 4; bases outside the gene matches: 5. This CDR3 comprises 14 residues. The CDR3 region is CASSQGDGNQPQHF. DNA for the CDR3: TGCGCCAGCAGCCAGGGGGACGGGAATCAGCCCCAGCATTTT.

The chain is built from TRBV7-2 and TRBJ2-7, with 12 bases identical to TRBD2. The trim removed 6 bases at V and 2 bases at J, leaving 5 bases unmatched. The CDR3 contains 15 residues. Germline V gene lookup returns CDR1 SGHTA and CDR2 FQGNSA. The CDR3 sequence: CASSLGLAGTYEQYF. CDR3 nucleotide sequence: TGTGCCAGCAGTCTAGGACTAGCGGGGACCTACGAGCAGTACTTC.

The rearrangement links TRBV11-2 to TRBJ1-2; unclear D gene. V was cut by 3 bases and J by 0 bases, with 5 bases left in between. The germline V gene encodes CDR1 SGHAT and CDR2 FQNNGV. CDR3 size: 13 residues. CDR3 region: CASSFRANYGYTF. As DNA, the CDR3 is TGTGCCAGCAGCTTTCGGGCTAACTATGGCTACACCTTC.

This rearrangement joins TRBV7-2 to TRBJ1-5, with D maybe TRBD1 (5 bases). The CDR3 is 12 amino acids. Germline V gene lookup returns CDR1 SGHTA and CDR2 FQGNSA. Trimming stripped 4 bases from V and 7 bases from J, with 8 bases between. Written as DNA, the CDR3 is TGTGCCAGCAGCTCGGGGGGGCAGCCCCAGCATTTT. It is translated as CASSSGGQPQHF.

The rearrangement joins TRBV5-5 to TRBJ2-5; TRBD1 matches at 9 bases. V gave up 4 bases and J gave up 5 bases; unmatched junction bases: 6. This CDR3 has 14 amino acids. CDR1 SGHKS and CDR2 YYEKEE come from the germline V gene (reference sequence). The CDR3 DNA is TGTGCCAGCAGCCGGACAGGGGTTGAGGAGACCCAGTACTTC. Translated: CASSRTGVEETQYF.

CDR3 amino acids: CASSIHTGNNSPLHF. The CDR3 nucleotides read TGTGCCAGCAGCATACACACAGGGAATAATTCACCCCTCCACTTT. This chain uses TRBV7-3 with TRBJ1-6; D possibly corresponds to TRBD1 (6 bases). From germline, CDR1 is SGHTA and CDR2 FQGTGA. The CDR3 spans 15 residues. V lost 5 bases and J lost 5, with 13 bases in between.

J is TRBJ2-3 and V is TRBV29-1, with 10 bases aligning to TRBD1. Germline V CDR1 and CDR2: SQVTM, ANQGSEA. CDR3 length: 15 amino acids. The V segment lost 4 bases and the J segment 2 bases; nucleotides outside the gene matches: 6. CDR3 sequence (DNA): TGCAGCGTTGCAACCGGGACAGGGGCCACAGATACGCAGTATTTT. It specifies CSVATGTGATDTQYF.

The rearrangement joins TRBV4-3 to TRBJ1-1; D gene unclear. The V end lost 0 bases, the J end lost 4 bases, and 9 bases lay between the germline ends. The CDR3 contains 14 residues. Germline V lookup: CDR1 LGHNA, CDR2 YSLEER. The CDR3 DNA sequence: TGCGCCAGCAGCCAAGAAGCACTGAGCACTGAAGCTTTCTTT. Its protein product is CASSQEALSTEAFF.

V usage is TRBV20-1 and J usage is TRBJ2-1, with D perhaps TRBD2 (6 bases). Germline V gene lookup returns CDR1 DFQATT and CDR2 SNEGSKA (reference sequence). V lost 1 base and J lost 14, with 12 bases in between. The length of the CDR3 is 11 residues. The CDR3 nucleotides read TGCAGTGCTAGAGGGGTCAGGGAGGAGTTCTTC. Translating gives CSARGVREEFF.

V is TRBV5-1 and J is TRBJ2-3; D possibly corresponds to TRBD1 (5 bases). CDR1 is SGHRS and CDR2 is YFSETQ in the germline V gene. The CDR3 contains 14 residues. V gave up 2 bases and J gave up 2 bases, with 9 bases separating them. The CDR3 DNA sequence: TGCGCCAGCAGCTTAGGGGAAAACACAGATACGCAGTATTTT. Residues: CASSLGENTDTQYF.

The chain carries TRBV18 and TRBJ2-2; D is undetermined. Trimming took off 1 base at V and 5 bases at J, with 8 bases between the two ends. The CDR3 has 14 amino acids. Per the germline V gene, CDR1 is KGHSH and CDR2 is LQKENI. The DNA for the CDR3 is TGTGCCAGCTCACCACGGTCAGAAACCGGGGAGCTGTTTTTT. It specifies CASSPRSETGELFF.

The chain is built from TRBV6-1 and TRBJ2-5; 12 bases fit TRBD2. The CDR3 is 15 amino acids. V lost 2 bases and J lost 2; bases outside the gene matches: 0. The germline CDR1 and CDR2 sequences are MNHNS and SASEGT. The CDR3, as DNA: TGTGCCAGCAGTGAACTAGCGGGGGGGCAAGAGACCCAGTACTTC. This translates into CASSELAGGQETQYF.

The V and J genes are TRBV7-2 and TRBJ2-7; D might be TRBD2 (5 bases). Germline values: CDR1 SGHTA, CDR2 FQGNSA. The CDR3 has 14 residues. The V gene lost 4 bases and the J gene lost 2 bases, with 12 bases spanning the gap. CDR3: CASSSLSGPYEQYV. DNA of the CDR3: TGTGCCAGCAGCTCGTTAAGCGGACCCTACGAGCAGTACGTC.

The V gene is TRBV7-2, the J gene TRBJ2-1, with TRBD2 identical over 8 bases. The CDR3 length is 15 residues. Germline CDR1 SGHTA, CDR2 FQGNSA. V gave up 0 bases and J gave up 7 bases; unmatched junction bases: 5. The CDR3 sequence: CASSLAPGGPNEQFF. The CDR3 region has the DNA TGTGCCAGCAGCTTAGCGCCGGGGGGGCCGAATGAGCAGTTCTTC.

The chain carries TRBV5-5 and TRBJ2-1; 8 bases match TRBD2. The germline V gene encodes CDR1 SGHKS and CDR2 YYEKEE (reference sequence). The CDR3 sequence is 15 residues long. The trim removed 3 bases at V and 5 bases at J, leaving 7 bases unmatched. The CDR3 sequence is CASSSYGTRDNEQFF. The CDR3 region has the DNA TGTGCCAGCAGCTCCTACGGGACTAGGGACAATGAGCAGTTCTTC. Full variable domain (rest looked up from reference TRBV5-5 and TRBJ2-1): DAGVTQSPTHLIKTRGQQVTLRCSPISGHKSVSWYQQVLGQGPQFIFQYYEKEERGRGNFPDRFSARQFPNYSSELNVNALLLGDSALYLCASSSYGTRDNEQFFGPGTRLTVL.

The chain employs TRBV6-1 and TRBJ2-5; D is perhaps TRBD1 (5 bases). This CDR3 region has 15 residues. V was shortened by 2 bases and J by 7 bases, with 17 bases between the two germline ends. Germline V CDR1 and CDR2: MNHNS, SASEGT. In DNA form, the CDR3 reads TGTGCCAGCAGTGAATTCGGTTGGACAAGAGGGACCCAGTACTTC. This codes for CASSEFGWTRGTQYF.

The chain couples TRBV27 to TRBJ2-1; 9 nucleotides line up with TRBD1. Germline V gene sequence: CDR1 MNHEY, CDR2 SMNVEV (reference sequence). CDR3 size: 14 residues. Germline trimming cut 6 bases from V and 8 bases from J; bases unmatched to any gene: 8. The CDR3 bases are TGTGCCAGCAGCTTCTGGGACAGGGTAGATGAGCAGTTCTTC. Its protein product is CASSFWDRVDEQFF.

The V gene is TRBV5-4, the J gene TRBJ2-1; TRBD2 matches 16 bases. V shed 3 bases and J 1 base; nucleotides not matched to a gene: 7. Germline V gene lookup returns CDR1 SGHNT and CDR2 YYREEE (reference sequence). This CDR3 region has 19 residues. CDR3: CASSSPGLAGGRSYNEQFF. The CDR3 region has the DNA TGTGCCAGCAGCTCGCCGGGACTAGCGGGGGGGCGTTCCTACAATGAGCAGTTCTTC.

This chain links TRBV4-3 with TRBJ1-2; D might be TRBD1 (5 bases). The germline V gene encodes CDR1 LGHNA and CDR2 YSLEER. The CDR3 extends over 13 amino acids. Trimming cost V 4 bases and J 1 base, with 7 bases left between them. The CDR3 region has the DNA TGCGCCAGCAGCCCCCAGGGTAACTATGGCTACACCTTC. Its translation: CASSPQGNYGYTF.

This CDR3 is CASSPQARDNYGYTF. CDR3 sequence (DNA): TGTGCCAGCTCACCACAGGCTCGGGATAACTATGGCTACACCTTC. The genes are TRBV18 and TRBJ1-2; the D is unclear. Germline V CDR1 and CDR2: KGHSH, LQKENI. The V and J ends lost 1 base and 1 base respectively, with 10 bases between them. The CDR3 runs 15 residues.

The rearrangement links TRBV7-9 to TRBJ1-1; maybe TRBD1 (6 bases). Trimming took off 3 bases at V and 4 bases at J, with 12 bases between the two ends. This CDR3 region has 14 residues. From germline, CDR1 is SEHNR and CDR2 FQNEAQ (reference sequence). In DNA form, the CDR3 reads TGTGCCAGCAGCTTGTTAAACAGGGCCACTGAAGCTTTCTTT. Translated: CASSLLNRATEAFF.

The chain joins TRBV6-1 to TRBJ1-6; the match to TRBD1 covers 10 bases. With V trimmed by 1 base and J by 6 bases, 0 bases remained unmatched. The CDR3 consists of 15 residues. Germline CDR1 MNHNS, CDR2 SASEGT. The CDR3 sequence is CASSEGDRGNSPLHF. DNA for the CDR3: TGTGCCAGCAGTGAAGGGGACAGGGGTAATTCACCCCTCCACTTT.

V and J are TRBV4-3 and TRBJ2-3; 13 bases match TRBD2. Trimming at V came to 4 bases and at J to 6 bases, leaving 13 bases not matched to a gene. CDR3 length: 18 residues. Germline-derived CDR1 and CDR2 are LGHNA and YSLEER. CDR3 in DNA: TGCGCCAGCAGCCTGTGGACTAGCGGGGGACCACGGTCGGATACGCAGTATTTT. It specifies CASSLWTSGGPRSDTQYF.

The genes are TRBV5-1 and TRBJ2-5; 7 nucleotides agree with TRBD1. CDR3 length: 14 residues. Germline V gene lookup returns CDR1 SGHRS and CDR2 YFSETQ. The V gene end was trimmed by 4 bases and the J gene end by 1 base; junction bases not matched to a gene: 4. The CDR3 DNA follows: TGCGCCAGCAGCGAAGACAGGGTCCAAGAGACCCAGTACTTC. As protein: CASSEDRVQETQYF.

The chain combines TRBV28 with TRBJ1-1; 8 bases line up with TRBD1. CDR1 and CDR2 (germline): MDHEN, SYDVKM. V gave up 6 bases and J gave up 1 base; unmatched junction bases: 7. The CDR3 sequence is 15 residues long. The CDR3 spells CASRLGQGPNTEAFF. The CDR3, as DNA: TGTGCCAGCAGACTAGGACAGGGCCCGAACACTGAAGCTTTCTTT.

The chain couples TRBV28 to TRBJ1-6, with D tentatively TRBD1 (6 bases). Trimming stripped 6 bases from V and 2 bases from J, with 8 bases between. The CDR3 has 14 amino acids. The germline V gene encodes CDR1 MDHEN and CDR2 SYDVKM. CDR3 residues: CASRGQPYNSPLHF. The DNA of the CDR3 is TGTGCCAGCAGAGGACAGCCCTATAATTCACCCCTCCACTTT. The full variable domain, with the rest looked up from reference TRBV28 and TRBJ1-6, is DVKVTQSSRYLVKRTGEKVFLECVQDMDHENMFWYRQDPGLGLRLIYFSYDVKMKEKGDIPEGYSVSREKKERFSLILESASTNQTSMYLCASRGQPYNSPLHFGNGTRLTVT.